The clone carrying this TCR beta chain was detected only a few times. Its matching antigen is unknown. A much more abundant neighbour one base away suggests this may be a read error. The CDR3 runs to 14 residues. The V gene's germline CDR1 is DFQATT and CDR2 SNEGSKA (reference sequence). RNA transcripts were the template for amplifying TCR beta CDR3 regions. A set of HTBI primers served as the primers for a first-round RT-PCR of the TCR CDR3. A single record per CDR3 protein comes from TCRdb applying MiXCR to the multiplex PCR reads. The sample shows a few hundred thousand distinct CDR3 sequences, around 14% of them seen only once. The sample belongs to a study of T cells in Graves' hyperthyroidism and ophthalmopathy. Study-wide points: Blood samples included most of the expanded thyroid clonotypes exceeding 0.001.

The TCR was taken from a woman aged 25 to 45 with Graves' hyperthyroidism. The chain joins TRBV20-1 to TRBJ2-7; 8 positions match TRBD2. The sequencing sample was made of blood. The CDR3 spells CSASGRASTYEQCF. CDR3 coding DNA: TGCAGTGCTAGCGGGAGGGCCTCTACCTACGAGCAGTGCTTC.